The 15 T cell receptor beta chains given below trace back to one sample, sequenced in a study of cytomegalovirus exposure and HLA in healthy donors. PCR amplification relied on 60 Vbeta primers (plus 13 Jbeta primers). Sequenced by immunoSEQ multiplex PCR; TCRdb stores in-frame clones only, minus some. The data show under 50,000 clones, with 66% seen just once and around 18% held by the top ten. The sample taken for sequencing was PBMCs. Receptors originate from a man in his forties or fifties in good health and CMV-seropositive.

J is TRBJ1-6 and V is TRBV6-6; 12 nucleotides agree with TRBD1. This CDR3 is built from 16 residues. Germline CDR1 reads MNHNY; CDR2 reads SVGAGI (reference sequence). With 3 bases clipped from V and 7 bases from J, the junction kept 4 bases outside the gene matches. The CDR3 nucleotides read TGTGCCAGCAGTTATGGGACAGGGGGCCCAAATTCACCCCTCCACTTT. Translated: CASSYGTGGPNSPLHF.

The chain employs TRBV5-4 and TRBJ2-7; 10 nucleotides align to TRBD2. The junction had 14 bases not matched to a gene; V was cut back by 4 bases and J by 7 bases. This CDR3 spans 16 amino acids. The germline gives CDR1 SGHNT, CDR2 YYREEE (reference sequence). CDR3 residues: CASSLGLSGGAGEQYF. The CDR3 DNA reads TGTGCCAGCAGCCTGGGACTAAGCGGGGGGGCTGGGGAGCAGTACTTC.

The V and J genes are TRBV5-1 and TRBJ1-1; no clear D. CDR3 length: 12 amino acids. V was cut by 2 bases and J by 10 bases, with 12 bases left in between. CDR1 is SGHRS, CDR2 YFSETQ, per germline. The CDR3 coding sequence is TGCGCCAGCAGCTTCTCTACCGAGTCAGCTTTCTTT. It translates to CASSFSTESAFF. Based on the CDR3 plus reference TRBV5-1 and TRBJ1-1, the full variable domain is KAGVTQTPRYLIKTRGQQVTLSCSPISGHRSVSWYQQTPGQGLQFLFEYFSETQRNKGNFPGRFSGRQFSNSRSEMNVSTLELGDSALYLCASSFSTESAFFGQGTRLTVV.

The rearrangement uses TRBV7-2 and TRBJ2-5; D not resolved. This CDR3 is built from 12 residues. Germline CDR1 SGHTA, CDR2 FQGNSA. Trimming left V 5 bases short and J 5 bases short, with 9 bases between. The CDR3 coding sequence is TGTGCCAGCAGCGACACCCTGGAGACCCAGTACTTC. Its protein is CASSDTLETQYF.

This clone was recorded only once. The chain couples TRBV25-1 to TRBJ2-7; possible D gene TRBD1, 5 bases. The CDR3 sequence is 12 residues long. The V gene lost 1 base and the J gene lost 4 bases, with 5 bases spanning the gap. Looked up from germline, CDR1 is MGHDK and CDR2 is SYGVNS. The CDR3 region has the DNA TGTGCCAGCAGTGAATCAGGGTACGAGCAGTACTTC. Its translation: CASSESGYEQYF.

V gene TRBV2 combines with J gene TRBJ1-5; 11 bases line up with TRBD1. This CDR3 spans 16 amino acids. Germline values: CDR1 SNHLY, CDR2 FYNNEI. J lost 0 bases, V lost 6 bases, and 4 bases had no gene match. CDR3 loop: CASSGTGGYSNQPQHF. The DNA for the CDR3 is TGTGCCAGCAGCGGGACAGGGGGTTATAGCAATCAGCCCCAGCATTTT.

Only a few counts were recorded for this clone. J is TRBJ2-7 and V is TRBV27; D possibly corresponds to TRBD2 (5 bases). The CDR3 runs 11 residues. Germline V gene data show CDR1 as MNHEY and CDR2 as SMNVEV (reference sequence). V lost 4 bases and J lost 4, with 5 bases in between. The CDR3 region is CASSSGYEQYF. The CDR3 nucleotides are TGTGCCAGCAGTTCGGGATACGAGCAGTACTTC.

This chain uses TRBV5-1 with TRBJ2-3; perhaps TRBD1 as D (5 bases). The CDR3 has 15 amino acids. Germline V gives CDR1 SGHRS, CDR2 YFSETQ. V shed 0 bases and J shed 2 bases, with 10 bases lying between them. The chain's CDR3 is CASSLEGKITDTQYF. CDR3 in DNA: TGCGCCAGCAGCTTGGAGGGGAAAATCACAGATACGCAGTATTTT.

This clone came up a few times. V usage is TRBV2 and J usage is TRBJ2-7, with 7 bases fitting TRBD1. The CDR3 is 12 amino acids. Germline CDR1 SNHLY, CDR2 FYNNEI. The trim removed 5 bases at V and 9 bases at J, leaving 7 bases unmatched. DNA for the CDR3: TGTGCCAGCAGTTCTCGACAGGGAGCGCAGTACTTC. Translated, it gives CASSSRQGAQYF.

The chain couples TRBV6-5 to TRBJ1-2; TRBD1 might be the D (6 bases). V shed 2 bases and J shed 3 bases, with 13 bases lying between them. Germline CDR1 reads MNHEY; CDR2 reads SVGAGI. The CDR3 totals 15 residues. CDR3 sequence reads: CASSYADRLHYGYTF. The CDR3, as DNA: TGTGCCAGCAGTTACGCGGACAGACTTCACTATGGCTACACCTTC.

The chain links TRBV14 to TRBJ2-4; a possible D gene is TRBD2 (7 bases). This CDR3 comprises 15 residues. CDR1 and CDR2 (germline): SGHDN, FVKESK. Trimming pared 0 bases from V and 3 bases from J, leaving 9 bases between. CDR3 loop: CASSQEGGRKNIQYF. In DNA form, the CDR3 reads TGTGCCAGCAGCCAAGAGGGGGGGCGCAAAAACATTCAGTACTTC.

This rearrangement joins TRBV11-3 to TRBJ1-1; a weak D match, TRBD1 (6 bases). The CDR3 consists of 13 residues. Trimming removed 4 bases at V and 3 bases at J, with 9 bases between. Germline lookup yields CDR1 SGHNT and CDR2 YENEEA. This CDR3 is CASSYRDYTEAFF. CDR3 DNA: TGTGCCAGCAGCTACAGGGATTACACTGAAGCTTTCTTT.

The count of this clone is one. The chain recombines TRBV10-3 with TRBJ2-7; TRBD2 agrees at 10 bases. This CDR3 has 15 residues. The V and J ends lost 5 bases and 5 bases, in that order; junction bases with no gene match: 9. Germline V gives CDR1 ENHRY, CDR2 SYGVKD. DNA for the CDR3: TGTGCCATCAGTAGAGCGGGGGGGCCTAGGGACGAGCAGTACTTC. It is translated as CAISRAGGPRDEQYF.

V is TRBV4-3 and J is TRBJ1-2; the D is unclear. Germline CDR1 is LGHNA and CDR2 is YSLEER. Trimming pared 0 bases from V and 7 bases from J, leaving 9 bases between. The CDR3 is 13 amino acids. CDR3 loop: CASSQDLTGGYTF. CDR3 DNA sequence: TGCGCCAGCAGCCAAGATCTTACGGGTGGCTACACCTTC.

J is TRBJ2-7 and V is TRBV27; 8 bases match TRBD1. This CDR3 comprises 15 residues. The junction had 6 bases not matched to a gene; V was cut back by 0 bases and J by 5 bases. Germline loops: CDR1 MNHEY, CDR2 SMNVEV (reference sequence). The CDR3: CASSLSPTGDDEQYF. The CDR3 region has the DNA TGTGCCAGCAGTTTATCCCCGACAGGGGATGACGAGCAGTACTTC.